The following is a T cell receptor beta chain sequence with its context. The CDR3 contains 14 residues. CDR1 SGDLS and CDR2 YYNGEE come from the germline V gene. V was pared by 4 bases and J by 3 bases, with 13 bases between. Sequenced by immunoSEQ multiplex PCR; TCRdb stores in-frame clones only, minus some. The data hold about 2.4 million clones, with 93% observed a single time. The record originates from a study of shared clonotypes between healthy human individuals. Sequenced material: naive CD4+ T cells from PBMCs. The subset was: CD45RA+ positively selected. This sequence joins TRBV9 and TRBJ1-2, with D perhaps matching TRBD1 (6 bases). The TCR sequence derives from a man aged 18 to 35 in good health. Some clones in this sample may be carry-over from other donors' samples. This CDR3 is CASSPGVGDYGYTF. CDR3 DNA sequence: TGTGCCAGCAGCCCAGGGGTCGGAGACTATGGCTACACCTTC.